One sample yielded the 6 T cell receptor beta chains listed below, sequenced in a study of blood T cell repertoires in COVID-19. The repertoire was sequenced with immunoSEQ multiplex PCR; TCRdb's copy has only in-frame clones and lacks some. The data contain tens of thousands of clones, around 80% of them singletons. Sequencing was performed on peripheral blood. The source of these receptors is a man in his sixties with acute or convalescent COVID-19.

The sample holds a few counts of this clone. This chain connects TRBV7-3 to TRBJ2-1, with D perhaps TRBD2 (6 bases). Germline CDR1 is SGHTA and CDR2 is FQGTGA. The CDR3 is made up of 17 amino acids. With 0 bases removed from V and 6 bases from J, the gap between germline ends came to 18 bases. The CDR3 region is CASSLTGTSQRGNEQFF. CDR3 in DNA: TGTGCCAGCAGCTTAACGGGGACTTCCCAGAGGGGCAATGAGCAGTTCTTC.

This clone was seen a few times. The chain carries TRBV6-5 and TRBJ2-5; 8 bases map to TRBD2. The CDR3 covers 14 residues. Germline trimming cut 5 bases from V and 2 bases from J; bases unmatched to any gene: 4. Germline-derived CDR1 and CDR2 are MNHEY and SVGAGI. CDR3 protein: CASSRGGGQETQYF. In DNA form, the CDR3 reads TGTGCCAGCAGTCGGGGGGGTGGTCAAGAGACCCAGTACTTC.

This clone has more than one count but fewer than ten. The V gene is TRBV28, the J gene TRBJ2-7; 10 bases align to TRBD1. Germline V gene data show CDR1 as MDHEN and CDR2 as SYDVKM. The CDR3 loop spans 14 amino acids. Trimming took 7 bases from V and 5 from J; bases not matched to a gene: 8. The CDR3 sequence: CASNAGQGHHEQYF. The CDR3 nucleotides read TGTGCCAGCAATGCGGGACAGGGGCATCACGAGCAGTACTTC.

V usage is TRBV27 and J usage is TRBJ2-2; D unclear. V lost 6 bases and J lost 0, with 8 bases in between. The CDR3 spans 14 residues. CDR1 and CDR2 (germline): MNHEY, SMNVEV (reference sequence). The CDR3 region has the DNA TGTGCCAGCAGGCACTACACGAACACCGGGGAGCTGTTTTTT. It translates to CASRHYTNTGELFF.

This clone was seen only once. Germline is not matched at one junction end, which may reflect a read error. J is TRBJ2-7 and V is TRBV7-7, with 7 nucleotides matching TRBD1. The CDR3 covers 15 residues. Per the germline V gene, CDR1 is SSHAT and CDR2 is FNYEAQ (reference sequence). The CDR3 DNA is TGTGCTAGCAGCATAGGGGACAGCCCCTCCTACGAGCAGTACTTC. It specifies CASSIGDSPSYEQYF.

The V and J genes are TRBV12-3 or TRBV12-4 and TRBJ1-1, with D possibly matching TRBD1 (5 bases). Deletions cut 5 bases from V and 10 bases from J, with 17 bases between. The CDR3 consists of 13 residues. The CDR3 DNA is TGTGCCAGCAGTCCCAGGGTGGAGTTGGGAGCTTTCTTT. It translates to CASSPRVELGAFF.